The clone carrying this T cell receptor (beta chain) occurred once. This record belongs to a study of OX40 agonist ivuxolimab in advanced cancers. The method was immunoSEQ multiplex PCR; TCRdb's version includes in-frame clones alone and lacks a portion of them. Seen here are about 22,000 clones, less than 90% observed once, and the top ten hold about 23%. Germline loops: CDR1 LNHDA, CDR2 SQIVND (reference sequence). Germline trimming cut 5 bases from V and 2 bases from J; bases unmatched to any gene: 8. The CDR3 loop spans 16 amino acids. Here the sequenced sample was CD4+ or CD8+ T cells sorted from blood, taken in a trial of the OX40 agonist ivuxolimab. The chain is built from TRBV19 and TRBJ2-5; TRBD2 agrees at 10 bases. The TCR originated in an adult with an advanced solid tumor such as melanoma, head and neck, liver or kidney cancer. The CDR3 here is CASSPRLAGFQETQYF. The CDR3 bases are TGTGCCAGTAGTCCTCGACTAGCGGGTTTTCAAGAGACCCAGTACTTC.